A selection of T cell receptor beta chains follows, all from one sample in a study of T-cell reconstitution after alpha-beta-depleted transplantation in children. One entry per CDR3 protein, called by TCRdb with MiXCR from the PCR reads. Here the sample spans roughly 500,000 distinct CDR3 sequences, 18% being singletons. Sequencing was performed on PBMCs from the stem cell graft donor, taken from the stem cell graft. All receptors derive from a human donor who donated a stem cell graft to a child with acute lymphoblastic leukemia. Both conserved end residues are part of each CDR3. The D gene is left open where the match is weak. Rows give clone size only sometimes, using once, few, many, or a class for an expanded clone.

cdr3_aa	cdr3_nt	cdr3_length	j_call	clone_size	v_call	d_call
CASSEGDYGYTF	TGTGCCAGCAGTGAGGGCGATTATGGCTACACCTTC	12	TRBJ1-2	many	TRBV6-5	.
CASARGAKNIQYF	TGCGCCAGCGCCAGGGGGGCCAAAAACATTCAGTACTTC	13	TRBJ2-4	few	TRBV5-1	TRBD1
CASSQSGRADAGELFF	TGCGCCAGCAGCCAAAGCGGGAGGGCCGACGCCGGGGAGCTGTTTTTT	16	TRBJ2-2	few	TRBV5-1	TRBD2
CASSLGQPRGPDTQYF	TGTGCCAGCAGTTTGGGACAGCCCCGTGGGCCAGATACGCAGTATTTT	16	TRBJ2-3	few	TRBV27	TRBD1
CASSELSLTSGGETQYF	TGTGCCAGCAGTGAGCTCTCACTTACTAGCGGGGGAGAGACCCAGTACTTC	17	TRBJ2-5	few	TRBV2	TRBD2
CSASTIVQGKPYNEQFF	TGCAGTGCTAGTACTATCGTACAGGGGAAACCCTACAATGAGCAGTTCTTC	17	TRBJ2-1	.	TRBV20-1	TRBD1
CASSRGTANYEQYF	TGTGCCAGCAGCCGGGGGACAGCGAACTACGAGCAGTACTTC	14	TRBJ2-7	few	TRBV7-9	.
CASSSAGSVNTEAFF	TGTGCCAGCAGTTCGGCGGGGTCAGTGAACACTGAAGCTTTCTTT	15	TRBJ1-1	.	TRBV27	.
CASSSGGTALYF	TGTGCCAGCAGCTCCGGAGGGACAGCCTTGTACTTC	12	TRBJ2-7	few	TRBV7-8	.
CASCLSQAGEYNEQFF	TGTGCCAGCTGCCTGTCACAAGCGGGCGAGTACAATGAGCAGTTCTTC	16	TRBJ2-1	once	TRBV3-1	.
CASSSHTDYEQYF	TGTGCCAGCAGTTCACACACCGACTACGAGCAGTACTTC	13	TRBJ2-7	.	TRBV6-6	.
CASSPLAGLTYEQYF	TGTGCCAGCAGTCCACTAGCGGGGCTGACCTACGAGCAGTACTTC	15	TRBJ2-7	few	TRBV12-3/TRBV12-4	TRBD2
CASSAISRNTIYF	TGTGCCAGCAGCGCCATCTCCAGAAACACCATATATTTT	13	TRBJ1-3	few	TRBV9	.
CASSLAFTSTDTQYF	TGCGCCAGCAGCTTGGCTTTCACTAGCACAGATACGCAGTATTTT	15	TRBJ2-3	few	TRBV5-1	.
CASQGGLAGVVFVNEQFF	TGTGCCAGCCAAGGAGGACTAGCGGGAGTTGTATTCGTCAATGAGCAGTTCTTC	18	TRBJ2-1	few	TRBV12-3/TRBV12-4	TRBD2
CSARDHGISYNEQFF	TGCAGTGCTAGAGATCATGGTATTTCCTACAATGAGCAGTTCTTC	15	TRBJ2-1	.	TRBV20-1	.
CASRRVLDTPYEQYF	TGCGCCAGCAGAAGGGTCTTGGACACACCCTACGAGCAGTACTTC	15	TRBJ2-7	few	TRBV5-1	.
CASSLFGGAGTDTQYF	TGTGCCAGCAGCCTATTTGGGGGAGCGGGCACAGATACGCAGTATTTT	16	TRBJ2-3	once	TRBV9	.
CAWTPTGGSYNSPLHF	TGTGCCTGGACCCCGACAGGGGGCTCCTATAATTCACCCCTCCACTTT	16	TRBJ1-6	few	TRBV30	TRBD1
CASSRVAGGTEAFF	TGTGCCAGCAGCCGGGTCGCGGGAGGCACTGAAGCTTTCTTT	14	TRBJ1-1	few	TRBV11-2	.
CASSLYASSYNEQFF	TGTGCCAGCAGTTTGTATGCGAGCTCCTACAATGAGCAGTTCTTC	15	TRBJ2-1	.	TRBV12-3/TRBV12-4	.
CSAVGQGIGSGAFF	TGCAGCGCTGTGGGACAGGGAATAGGATCTGGGGCTTTCTTT	14	TRBJ1-1	.	TRBV29-1	TRBD1
CASSLLPGNTDTQYF	TGCGCCAGCAGCTTGCTCCCGGGGAACACAGATACGCAGTATTTT	15	TRBJ2-3	.	TRBV5-1	.
CSARGTNNNEQFF	TGCAGTGCTAGGGGGACGAACAACAATGAGCAGTTCTTC	13	TRBJ2-1	.	TRBV20-1	.
CASSHRDGPPREPQHF	TGCGCCAGCAGCCATAGGGACGGCCCCCCTAGAGAGCCCCAGCATTTT	16	TRBJ1-5	.	TRBV4-1	.
CASSLGMGLAGGYNEQFF	TGTGCCAGCAGTTTAGGTATGGGACTAGCGGGTGGGTACAATGAGCAGTTCTTC	18	TRBJ2-1	.	TRBV12-3/TRBV12-4	TRBD2
CASSLRDPHSEQYF	TGTGCCAGCAGCCTTAGGGACCCGCACTCCGAGCAGTACTTC	14	TRBJ2-7	few	TRBV7-9	.
CASSLVVAPYNEQFF	TGCGCCAGCAGCTTGGTCGTAGCGCCGTACAATGAGCAGTTCTTC	15	TRBJ2-1	.	TRBV5-1	.
CSARDDLRDYGYTF	TGCAGTGCTAGAGATGATCTTCGGGACTATGGCTACACCTTC	14	TRBJ1-2	few	TRBV20-1	.
CSVTGTGLKLFF	TGCAGCGTCACCGGGACGGGTCTAAAACTGTTTTTT	12	TRBJ1-4	.	TRBV29-1	.
CASTTSGNTDTQYF	TGTGCCAGCACGACTAGCGGGAACACAGATACGCAGTATTTT	14	TRBJ2-3	.	TRBV12-3/TRBV12-4	TRBD2
CASSLGRLTAGGGADTQYF	TGTGCCAGCAGCTTAGGACGTTTGACGGCGGGAGGAGGAGCAGATACGCAGTATTTT	19	TRBJ2-3	.	TRBV7-8	TRBD2
CSGTQGAYNSPLHF	TGCAGTGGAACACAGGGGGCCTACAATTCACCCCTCCACTTT	14	TRBJ1-6	.	TRBV20-1	TRBD1
CASSFPSVAGGFTGELFF	TGTGCCAGCAGTTTTCCAAGTGTAGCGGGAGGGTTCACCGGGGAGCTGTTTTTT	18	TRBJ2-2	few	TRBV12-3/TRBV12-4	TRBD2
CASSPTPYNEQFF	TGTGCCAGCAGCCCAACTCCCTACAATGAGCAGTTCTTC	13	TRBJ2-1	many	TRBV7-9	.
CASSLFGRLAKNIQYF	TGTGCCAGCAGTTTATTCGGTCGTCTAGCCAAAAACATTCAGTACTTC	16	TRBJ2-4	few	TRBV27	.
CASSFAFTDTQYF	TGTGCCAGCAGTTTCGCCTTCACAGATACGCAGTATTTT	13	TRBJ2-3	.	TRBV27	.
CASSPLQDSGTTVQFF	TGCGCCAGCAGCCCCTTGCAGGATAGCGGAACTACTGTGCAGTTCTTC	16	TRBJ2-1	few	TRBV4-1	.
CASSLATVGAKNIQYF	TGTGCCAGCAGTTTAGCGACGGTCGGGGCCAAAAACATTCAGTACTTC	16	TRBJ2-4	.	TRBV12-3/TRBV12-4	.
CASSQGPGRLASYNEQFF	TGTGCCAGCAGCCAAGGTCCCGGAAGGCTCGCCTCCTACAATGAGCAGTTCTTC	18	TRBJ2-1	.	TRBV4-2	.
CASNTGGTTSPLHF	TGTGCCAGCAATACTGGGGGTACTACCTCACCCCTCCACTTT	14	TRBJ1-6	.	TRBV12-3/TRBV12-4	.
CASSGGRWKFF	TGTGCCAGCAGTGGTGGCCGGTGGAAGTTCTTC	11	TRBJ2-1	once	TRBV25-1	.
CSVWTGTYTEAFF	TGCAGCGTTTGGACAGGGACCTACACTGAAGCTTTCTTT	13	TRBJ1-1	many	TRBV29-1	TRBD1
CASSLETGGRKKLFF	TGTGCCAGCAGCTTAGAGACAGGGGGGAGAAAAAAACTGTTTTTT	15	TRBJ1-4	.	TRBV7-9	TRBD1
CASSFARVGTEAFF	TGTGCCAGCAGTTTCGCCCGAGTGGGCACTGAAGCTTTCTTT	14	TRBJ1-1	.	TRBV12-3/TRBV12-4	.
CASSPGRDYEQYF	TGCGCCAGCAGCCCAGGGAGGGACTACGAGCAGTACTTC	13	TRBJ2-7	.	TRBV5-1	TRBD2
CASAGQAIMYEQYF	TGTGCCAGCGCGGGACAGGCAATAATGTACGAGCAGTACTTC	14	TRBJ2-7	few	TRBV6-1	TRBD1
CASSLKRETYNEQFF	TGTGCCAGCAGCCTTAAGCGGGAGACCTACAATGAGCAGTTCTTC	15	TRBJ2-1	few	TRBV12-3/TRBV12-4	TRBD2
CASSLASGRYNEQFF	TGTGCCAGCAGCTTAGCTAGCGGGCGGTACAATGAGCAGTTCTTC	15	TRBJ2-1	.	TRBV13	TRBD2
CASSSTSGETQYF	TGTGCCAGCAGTTCGACTAGCGGAGAGACCCAGTACTTC	13	TRBJ2-5	few	TRBV27	TRBD2
CASSLKAGATGNTEAFF	TGTGCCAGCAGTTTAAAGGCCGGCGCGACAGGAAACACTGAAGCTTTCTTT	17	TRBJ1-1	few	TRBV12-3/TRBV12-4	.
CASSGSPRGTYNEQFF	TGCGCCAGCAGTGGCTCCCCTCGGGGGACCTACAATGAGCAGTTCTTC	16	TRBJ2-1	.	TRBV10-1	.
CASSFLTANYGYTF	TGCGCCAGCAGCTTCCTGACCGCTAACTATGGCTACACCTTC	14	TRBJ1-2	.	TRBV5-1	.
CASSQEPTGLAGMSSYNEQFF	TGCGCCAGCAGCCAAGAACCCACAGGACTAGCGGGAATGAGCTCCTACAATGAGCAGTTCTTC	21	TRBJ2-1	.	TRBV4-1	TRBD2
CASSQRPAGPKQFF	TGCGCCAGCAGCCAACGTCCTGCTGGGCCGAAGCAGTTCTTC	14	TRBJ2-1	.	TRBV4-1	.